This TCR beta chain was recorded in a study of blood T cell repertoires in COVID-19. As for the study in general: The samples span acute and convalescent COVID-19 from the United States, Italy and Spain. PBMCs, B-cell-depleted T cells, or T cells were the source of the cDNA or gDNA that made up the material.

In the original analysis: Reference gene primer amplification yielded estimated nucleated cell counts. The protocol was immunoSEQ multiplex PCR, while the TCRdb copy is restricted to in-frame clones and leaves out a portion. The DNA was the basis for D and trimming; V, J and clone size are from that table. The profile shows under 200,000 clones, 86% of them singletons. This CDR3 has 12 residues. The germline CDR1 and CDR2 sequences are LNHDA and SQIVND (reference sequence). V lost 9 bases, J lost 7 bases, and 13 bases lay in between. The sequenced material came from peripheral blood. This chain joins TRBV19 and TRBJ1-5; possible D gene TRBD1, 5 bases. This TCR derives from a man between 60 and 75 years old with acute or convalescent COVID-19. The CDR3 spells CASRALFQPQHF. The DNA for the CDR3 is TGTGCCAGCAGGGCCCTTTTCCAGCCCCAGCATTTT.